This T cell receptor (beta chain) comes out of a study of metastatic and nonmetastatic thyroid tumors. Study summary: Thyroid patients, malignant and benign, had repertoires compared across blood and tumor or nodule tissue.

Methods used by the authors: Construction of a distant-metastasis classifier for papillary thyroid cancer relied on CDR3 differences across clinicopathological groups. TCRdb reprocessed the PCR reads using MiXCR. The V and J calls come from TCRdb's annotation, not from the publication. Of under 4,000 clones in the sample, 34% were seen once. General study results and limits: For both blood and tumor, malignant thyroid tumors reportedly showed significantly higher TCR beta diversity than benign nodules did.

This clone has a count of ten or more. The target antigen is unknown. Thyroid surgery took place with no prior treatment in any patient. CDR1 MNHEY and CDR2 SMNVEV come from the germline V gene (reference sequence). V lost 7 bases, J lost 4 bases, and 8 bases stayed unmatched. This CDR3 is built from 16 residues. The genes are TRBV27 and TRBJ2-1; 12 bases agree with TRBD2. The TCR was taken from a female donor with papillary thyroid cancer or a benign thyroid nodule (not recorded which). Some clones in this sample may be carry-over from other donors' samples. The source material was adjacent normal tissue. Written as DNA, the CDR3 is TGTGCCAGCAAGACCTCCGGGACTAGCGGGTACAATGAGCAGTTCTTC. The encoded protein is CASKTSGTSGYNEQFF.